Listed below are T cell receptor beta chains from one sample, sequenced in a study of T cells in Graves' hyperthyroidism and ophthalmopathy. Each CDR3 protein gets one entry after TCRdb re-called the multiplex PCR reads with MiXCR. The profile shows 250,000 to 300,000 distinct CDR3 sequences, approximately 14% of them singletons. Input material: blood. These receptors all stem from a woman between 35 and 50 years old with Graves' hyperthyroidism. CDR3s include the opening cysteine and the closing phenylalanine or tryptophan. D genes are given only for firm matches. Some rows have no size entry. The others give once, few or many, or a class for an expanded clone.

cdr3_nt,cdr3_aa,clone_size,j_call,v_call,d_call
TGCGCCAGCAGCTTTCAGGGGGAGAGAGATACGCAGTATTTT,CASSFQGERDTQYF,many,TRBJ2-3,TRBV5-1,TRBD1
TGTGCCAGCATCCCGGGGACTAGCGCCAATGAGCAGTTCTTC,CASIPGTSANEQFF,few,TRBJ2-1,TRBV13,TRBD2
TGCAGTGCTAGAGACGCCTCCGGCGGGGGATTTGGCACTGAAGCTTTCTTT,CSARDASGGGFGTEAFF,few,TRBJ1-1,TRBV20-1,NA
TGTGCCAGCAGCCCACCTTGGGGGGCTAATTCACCCCTCCACTTT,CASSPPWGANSPLHF,NA,TRBJ1-6,TRBV11-2,NA
TGTGCCAGCAGTGTCGGGACAAAGGGTCAGCCCCAGCATTTT,CASSVGTKGQPQHF,many,TRBJ1-5,TRBV12-3/TRBV12-4,NA
TGCAGTGCTATACGAGGGGGTAGCTACACCTTC,CSAIRGGSYTF,NA,TRBJ1-2,TRBV20-1,NA
TGTGCCACCTATGGGTCTCAGCGGGATACGCAGTATTTT,CATYGSQRDTQYF,many,TRBJ2-3,TRBV28,NA
TGTGCTAGTGGTTTAAGTCTAAGCGGGAGGGCCGGGACAGATACGCAGTATTTT,CASGLSLSGRAGTDTQYF,many,TRBJ2-3,TRBV12-5,TRBD2
TGTGCCAGCGCCAGCGGCAATCAGCCCCAGCATTTT,CASASGNQPQHF,many,TRBJ1-5,TRBV3-1,NA
TGTGCCAGCAGTCCGGGACAGGGGGCCCACACCATATATTTT,CASSPGQGAHTIYF,NA,TRBJ1-3,TRBV6-2/TRBV6-3,TRBD1
TGTGCCAGCGGAGGACATATTAACACCGGGGAGCTGTTTTTT,CASGGHINTGELFF,NA,TRBJ2-2,TRBV6-1,NA
TGTGCCAGCAGTTCTCGACAGGGTAACACCGGGGAGCTGTTTTTT,CASSSRQGNTGELFF,many,TRBJ2-2,TRBV6-5,TRBD1